Presented here are 21 T cell receptor beta chains from one specimen sequenced in a study of response to subunit inactivated influenza vaccine. A single record per CDR3 protein comes from TCRdb applying MiXCR to the RT-PCR reads. Of about 530,000 distinct CDR3 sequences in the sample, 12% were seen once. This specimen consisted of PBMCs from blood, obtained on the day of vaccination. The receptors come from a man in his fifties who received an inactivated influenza vaccine.

In its sample, this clonotype was seen a few times. Its ends do not fully match the called genes, so a read error is possible. The V gene is TRBV7-7, the J gene TRBJ2-5; D perhaps matches TRBD2 (6 bases). Germline CDR1 and CDR2: SSHAT and FNYEAQ (reference sequence). The CDR3 has 18 residues. Here the CDR3 DNA reads TGTGCTAGCAGCTTAGAATCGGGGGTTTGGGGTACGCAAGAGACCCAGTACTTC. Residues: CASSLESGVWGTQETQYF.

This clonotype was seen ten or more times. The V and J genes are TRBV15 and TRBJ2-3; maybe TRBD2 (5 bases). The germline V gene encodes CDR1 LNHNV and CDR2 YYDKDF (reference sequence). This CDR3 spans 17 amino acids. V was shortened by 4 bases and J by 4 bases, with 21 bases between the two germline ends. The CDR3 DNA sequence: TGTGCCACCAGCAAAAAATACGGACTGGGCACTTCAGATACGCAGTATTTT. It encodes CATSKKYGLGTSDTQYF. Drawing the rest from reference TRBV15 and TRBJ2-3, the complete variable domain is DAMVIQNPRYQVTQFGKPVTLSCSQTLNHNVMYWYQQKSSQAPKLLFHYYDKDFNNEADTPDNFQSRRPNTSFCFLDIRSPGLGDTAMYLCATSKKYGLGTSDTQYFGPGTRLTVL.

The J gene is TRBJ2-3, the V gene TRBV20-1; TRBD2 aligns across 11 bases. The CDR3 sequence is 16 residues long. V was pared by 6 bases and J by 0 bases, with 8 bases of the junction left unmatched. Germline V gene sequence: CDR1 DFQATT, CDR2 SNEGSKA (reference sequence). The CDR3 loop is CSALAGGKFSTDTQYF. The DNA of the CDR3 is TGCAGTGCCCTAGCGGGGGGAAAATTTAGCACAGATACGCAGTATTTT.

This clonotype was counted at least ten times. This chain joins TRBV11-2 and TRBJ1-2, with 9 positions matching TRBD1. V lost 6 bases and J lost 4; bases outside the gene matches: 3. The V gene's germline CDR1 is SGHAT and CDR2 FQNNGV. The CDR3 runs 13 residues. The CDR3 is CASSRQGGYGYTF. The CDR3 DNA is TGTGCCAGCAGTCGACAGGGGGGCTATGGCTACACCTTC.

This clonotype appeared a few times. The junction and the germline gene differ at one end; a read error may be behind it. The rearrangement uses TRBV5-1 and TRBJ2-3, with 8 bases identical to TRBD1. The length of the CDR3 is 15 residues. Germline values: CDR1 SGHRS, CDR2 YFSETQ. The CDR3, as DNA: TGCGCCAGCAGATTGGACAGGGCTAGGACAGATACGCAGTATTTT. It translates to CASRLDRARTDTQYF.

The table lists this clonotype with a few counts. The V gene is TRBV29-1, the J gene TRBJ2-1; D might be TRBD1 (6 bases). V was shortened by 0 bases and J by 6 bases, with 18 bases between the two germline ends. The CDR3 spans 16 residues. The V gene's germline CDR1 is SQVTM and CDR2 ANQGSEA. CDR3 nucleotides: TGCAGCGTTGAAGATGGGGGCCCGCGGACCATCAATGAGCAGTTCTTC. Protein: CSVEDGGPRTINEQFF.

This clonotype showed up many times. The V call is TRBV28, the J call TRBJ1-1, with D unclear. V was clipped by 7 bases and J by 5 bases, with 11 bases between them. The CDR3 runs to 12 residues. Looked up from germline, CDR1 is MDHEN and CDR2 is SYDVKM. CDR3 DNA: TGTGCCAGCATTCGATTTGGGACTGAAGCTTTCTTT. This sequence encodes CASIRFGTEAFF.

This clonotype was picked up a small number of times. CDR3 region: CASSWQRGNQPQHF. CDR3 nucleotide sequence: TGTGCCAGCAGTTGGCAGCGGGGCAATCAGCCCCAGCATTTT. The chain couples TRBV28 to TRBJ1-5, with unresolved D. Germline CDR1 reads MDHEN; CDR2 reads SYDVKM. Deletions cut 4 bases from V and 2 bases from J, with 9 bases between. The CDR3 consists of 14 residues.

This clonotype was detected only a few times. The rearrangement uses TRBV20-1 and TRBJ2-1, with TRBD2 matching 7 bases. Germline values: CDR1 DFQATT, CDR2 SNEGSKA (reference sequence). CDR3 length equals 16 residues. With V trimmed by 1 base and J by 9 bases, 15 bases remained unmatched. CDR3 nucleotide sequence: TGCAGTGCTAGAGCGGGGGACTATCTCTTATGGGGTGAGCAGTTCTTC. Translated, it gives CSARAGDYLLWGEQFF.

The V call is TRBV28, the J call TRBJ2-3; perhaps D is TRBD1 or TRBD2 (5 bases each). The germline V gene encodes CDR1 MDHEN and CDR2 SYDVKM. V lost 3 bases and J lost 3, with 13 bases in between. CDR3 length: 15 residues. The CDR3 DNA follows: TGTGCCAGCAGTTTTGAGTATGAGGGGACAGATACGCAGTATTTT. Amino acid sequence: CASSFEYEGTDTQYF. The complete variable domain, with remaining parts taken from reference TRBV28 and TRBJ2-3, reads DVKVTQSSRYLVKRTGEKVFLECVQDMDHENMFWYRQDPGLGLRLIYFSYDVKMKEKGDIPEGYSVSREKKERFSLILESASTNQTSMYLCASSFEYEGTDTQYFGPGTRLTVL.

This clonotype was observed a few times. The gene calls are TRBV12-3 or TRBV12-4 and TRBJ1-6; D unresolved. The CDR3 length is 14 residues. Trimming removed 5 bases from V and 2 bases from J, with 7 bases in between. CDR3 in amino acids: CASSPDTYNSPLHF. The CDR3 DNA is TGTGCCAGCAGTCCCGATACCTATAATTCACCCCTCCACTTT.

The CDR3 bases are TGTGCCAGCAGTGAAGTGCCCTGGGGGGGAACCCAGTACTTC. It encodes CASSEVPWGGTQYF. The V call is TRBV2, the J call TRBJ2-5; 7 bases match TRBD2. Germline CDR1 and CDR2: SNHLY and FYNNEI. The CDR3 covers 14 residues. V lost 1 base to trimming and J lost 8 bases; unmatched junction nucleotides: 7.

The chain carries TRBV30 and TRBJ2-7, with 10 positions matching TRBD1. The CDR3 loop spans 14 amino acids. V shed 4 bases and J 3 bases; nucleotides not matched to a gene: 6. Germline CDR1 and CDR2: GTSNPN and SVGIG (reference sequence). The CDR3 nucleotides are TGTGCCTGGAAAAGGGACAGGGGCTACTACGAGCAGTACTTC. It codes for CAWKRDRGYYEQYF.

With regard to this clonotype: A much larger clone differs by one base, so this may be a read error. The chain carries TRBV10-3 and TRBJ2-2, with no clear D. The germline gives CDR1 ENHRY, CDR2 SYGVKD. The CDR3 has 11 amino acids. CDR3 in amino acids: CAIRDTGELFF. The CDR3 DNA reads TGTGCCATCCGTGACACCGGGGAGCTGTTTTTT.

The V gene is TRBV29-1, the J gene TRBJ2-7, with D unclear. In germline, CDR1 is SQVTM, CDR2 ANQGSEA. The CDR3 is 13 amino acids. V lost 4 bases to trimming and J lost 3 bases, with 13 bases between them. CDR3 coding DNA: TGCAGCGTTGTAGAGACAAGCCGCTACGAGCAGTACTTC. Translated, it gives CSVVETSRYEQYF.

This clonotype has ten or more counts. V is TRBV28 and J is TRBJ2-1; D is uncertain. The V gene lost 1 base and the J gene lost 8 bases, with 9 bases spanning the gap. This CDR3 contains 13 residues. CDR1 and CDR2 (germline): MDHEN, SYDVKM. CDR3 DNA sequence: TGTGCCAGCAGTTTATTGTCCCGAGATGAGCAGTTCTTC. Its translation is CASSLLSRDEQFF.

The rearrangement joins TRBV7-2 to TRBJ2-7; tentative D call: TRBD2 (6 bases). Trimming removed 5 bases at V and 2 bases at J, with 16 bases between. The CDR3 totals 15 residues. Germline V lookup: CDR1 SGHTA, CDR2 FQGNSA. The CDR3 is CASSRRGGETYEQYF. The CDR3 DNA reads TGTGCCAGCAGCCGAAGGGGCGGGGAGACCTACGAGCAGTACTTC.

The rearrangement links TRBV6-1 to TRBJ2-5; tentatively, D is TRBD2 (6 bases). The CDR3 is made up of 16 amino acids. The germline V gene encodes CDR1 MNHNS and CDR2 SASEGT. V dropped 8 bases and J dropped 2 bases, with 21 bases sitting between them. The CDR3 DNA sequence: TGTGCCAGCGGTGGCAGCCAAAGAGGAGGGCAAGAGACCCAGTACTTC. The encoded protein is CASGGSQRGGQETQYF.

This clonotype was counted at least ten times. The gene calls are TRBV7-2 and TRBJ2-7, with D perhaps matching TRBD1 (6 bases). The V gene's germline CDR1 is SGHTA and CDR2 FQGNSA. The CDR3 is 13 residues long. The V end lost 6 bases, the J end lost 5 bases, and 14 bases lay between the germline ends. DNA of the CDR3: TGTGCCAGCAGTCAAGGACGACAGGACGAGCAGTACTTC. This codes for CASSQGRQDEQYF.

This clonotype was counted between two and nine times. The CDR3 spells CASSLVSANTGELFF. The CDR3 DNA follows: TGTGCCAGCAGCTTAGTCAGCGCGAACACCGGGGAGCTGTTTTTT. This sequence joins TRBV7-2 and TRBJ2-2, with D unclear. The CDR3 runs 15 residues. CDR1 is SGHTA and CDR2 is FQGNSA in the germline V gene. V lost 1 base to trimming and J lost 0 bases, with 6 bases between them.

The table lists this clonotype with a few counts. The rearrangement joins TRBV5-1 to TRBJ1-4; D might be TRBD1 (5 bases). Germline CDR1 reads SGHRS; CDR2 reads YFSETQ. The germline V and J ends were trimmed by 4 bases and 8 bases, with 15 bases remaining between them. The CDR3 spans 14 residues. CDR3 region: CASSNGHGKEKLFF. The CDR3 DNA reads TGCGCCAGCAGCAACGGACATGGGAAAGAAAAACTGTTTTTT.